The 14 T cell receptor beta chains below all came from one sample that was sequenced in a study of T-cell memory formation after mild COVID-19. One entry per CDR3 protein, called by TCRdb with MiXCR from the 5' RACE reads. The data show roughly 110,000 distinct CDR3 sequences, approximately 15% seen once. Sequenced: PBMCs or a T cell subset sorted from them (not recorded which). The origin of the receptors is a man younger than 35 who had mild COVID-19 (a few samples of this study predate the infection). Cell type and time point are not known.

This clonotype has at least ten counts. The CDR3 DNA is TGTGCCAGCAGTTTATCTGGGGGGACCACTGAAGCTTTCTTT. As protein: CASSLSGGTTEAFF. The rearrangement uses TRBV27 and TRBJ1-1; D may be TRBD1 (5 bases). This CDR3 is 14 amino acids long. The germline V and J ends were trimmed by 0 bases and 4 bases, with 9 bases remaining between them. CDR1 and CDR2 from the germline V gene are MNHEY and SMNVEV (reference sequence).

The sample holds many counts of this clonotype. The rearrangement joins TRBV29-1 to TRBJ2-3; 7 bases agree with TRBD1. Germline CDR1 is SQVTM and CDR2 is ANQGSEA. V shed 2 bases, J shed 6 bases, and the junction held 2 bases outside the gene matches. The CDR3 has 12 residues. The CDR3 region is CSVETGDDTQYF. For the CDR3, the DNA is TGCAGCGTTGAAACAGGGGACGATACGCAGTATTTT.

CDR3 DNA: TGCGCCAGCAGCCAAGATTTGATGGCTAGCGGGGGGCGGGGGAATGAGCAGTTCTTC. This gives the protein CASSQDLMASGGRGNEQFF. The chain joins TRBV4-3 to TRBJ2-1; TRBD2 matches at 11 bases. The CDR3 extends over 19 amino acids. CDR1 LGHNA and CDR2 YSLEER come from the germline V gene. Trimming removed 0 bases from V and 7 bases from J; junction bases left unmatched: 14.

This clonotype was recorded a few times. V gene TRBV5-6 combines with J gene TRBJ2-1; 7 positions match TRBD1. J lost 6 bases, V lost 0 bases, and 9 bases had no gene match. The CDR3 has 16 residues. Germline CDR1 reads SGHDT; CDR2 reads YYEEEE. CDR3 protein: CASSLGGGGPGNEQFF. The CDR3 DNA reads as TGTGCCAGCAGCTTGGGAGGGGGCGGCCCAGGCAATGAGCAGTTCTTC. Full variable domain (remainder filled in from reference TRBV5-6 and TRBJ2-1): DAGVTQSPTHLIKTRGQQVTLRCSPKSGHDTVSWYQQALGQGPQFIFQYYEEEERQRGNFPDRFSGHQFPNYSSELNVNALLLGDSALYLCASSLGGGGPGNEQFFGPGTRLTVL.

This clonotype was seen only once. The chain uses TRBV6-1 and TRBJ1-1; 9 bases are shared with TRBD1. This CDR3 has 14 residues. Trimming cost V 11 bases and J 0 bases; bases outside gene matches: 7. CDR1 and CDR2 from the germline V gene are MNHNS and SASEGT. In nucleotides, the CDR3 is TGTGCCGGAGGACAGGGGCCGGTGAACACTGAAGCTTTCTTT. Its protein is CAGGQGPVNTEAFF.

Ten or more counts support this clonotype. The V and J genes are TRBV7-8 and TRBJ2-3; no clear D gene. CDR3 length: 14 amino acids. CDR1 SGHVS and CDR2 FQNEAQ come from the germline V gene. Trimming left V 5 bases short and J 0 bases short, with 9 bases between. In nucleotides, the CDR3 is TGTGCCAGCAGCCCCCTGGGTAGCACAGATACGCAGTATTTT. It translates to CASSPLGSTDTQYF. Complete variable domain (other parts from reference TRBV7-8 and TRBJ2-3): GAGVSQSPRYKVAKRGQDVALRCDPISGHVSLFWYQQALGQGPEFLTYFQNEAQLDKSGLPSDRFFAERPEGSVSTLKIQRTQQEDSAVYLCASSPLGSTDTQYFGPGTRLTVL.

This clonotype was seen once. The CDR3 sequence: CASSLGGVFEQYV. The CDR3 nucleotides read TGCGCCAGCAGCTTGGGGGGAGTTTTCGAGCAGTACGTC. This chain connects TRBV5-1 to TRBJ2-7, with TRBD2 as a possible D gene (5 bases). Trimming cost V 0 bases and J 6 bases, with 10 bases left between them. The CDR3 is 13 residues long. Germline CDR1 and CDR2: SGHRS and YFSETQ.

CDR3 sequence: CASSYSGQGALLTEAFF. The CDR3 region has the DNA TGTGCCAGCAGTTACTCGGGACAGGGGGCTCTGCTCACTGAAGCTTTCTTT. The chain combines TRBV2 with TRBJ1-1; 12 bases are shared with TRBD1. The CDR3 has 17 residues. V dropped 5 bases and J dropped 4; count of bases not matched to a gene: 11. Germline V gives CDR1 SNHLY, CDR2 FYNNEI.

Many counts were recorded for this clonotype. V is TRBV5-1 and J is TRBJ1-4; possible D gene TRBD1, 5 bases. The CDR3 has 15 residues. CDR1 and CDR2 (germline): SGHRS, YFSETQ. Trimming took off 4 bases at V and 5 bases at J, with 15 bases between the two ends. The CDR3 DNA follows: TGCGCCAGCAGCCCGAGCGTCCGGGGGAATGAAAAACTGTTTTTT. Its translation: CASSPSVRGNEKLFF. The full variable domain, rest sourced from reference TRBV5-1 and TRBJ1-4, is KAGVTQTPRYLIKTRGQQVTLSCSPISGHRSVSWYQQTPGQGLQFLFEYFSETQRNKGNFPGRFSGRQFSNSRSEMNVSTLELGDSALYLCASSPSVRGNEKLFFGSGTQLSVL.

This clonotype was detected a few times. The genes are TRBV7-9 and TRBJ2-7, with TRBD1 identical over 11 bases. Trimming at V came to 4 bases and at J to 5 bases, leaving 4 bases not matched to a gene. Germline assignment: CDR1 SEHNR and CDR2 FQNEAQ (reference sequence). This CDR3 spans 14 amino acids. CDR3 DNA: TGTGCCAGCAGCTCCGGGACAGGGGGGGACGAGCAGTACGTC. Protein sequence: CASSSGTGGDEQYV.

Comment on this clonotype: Given a much more abundant clone one base away, this may be a read error. The chain is built from TRBV4-3 and TRBJ2-5; tentative D call: TRBD2 (5 bases). Germline assignment: CDR1 LGHNA and CDR2 YSLEER. The V end lost 0 bases, the J end lost 4 bases, and 12 bases lay between the germline ends. The CDR3 spans 15 residues. The CDR3 DNA sequence: TGCGCCAGCAGCCAAGATCTTCACCGGGGAGAGACCCAGTACTTC. It yields the protein CASSQDLHRGETQYF.

This clonotype was seen more than once but under ten times. The J gene is TRBJ2-2, the V gene TRBV12-3 or TRBV12-4; 7 nucleotides agree with TRBD2. The ends lost 5 bases at V and 8 bases at J; junction bases unmatched: 8. The length of the CDR3 is 14 residues. The CDR3 here is CASSPRGREGELFF. The CDR3, as DNA: TGTGCCAGCAGTCCCCGGGGGAGGGAGGGGGAGCTGTTTTTT.

This clonotype has just a few counts. The genes are TRBV5-5 and TRBJ1-1; a weak D match, TRBD1 (5 bases). The CDR3 has 15 amino acids. Trimming stripped 7 bases from V and 4 bases from J, with 20 bases between. Germline V CDR1 and CDR2: SGHKS, YYEKEE (reference sequence). The CDR3 here is CASAEGAPGGTEAFF. Here the CDR3 DNA reads TGTGCCAGCGCCGAGGGCGCTCCGGGGGGCACTGAAGCTTTCTTT.

A few counts support this clonotype. The V gene is TRBV4-3, the J gene TRBJ2-7; TRBD1 matches at 9 bases. The trim removed 3 bases at V and 5 bases at J, leaving 5 bases unmatched. Germline V CDR1 and CDR2: LGHNA, YSLEER. This CDR3 spans 14 amino acids. The CDR3 reads CASSQGDREHEQYF. The CDR3 bases are TGCGCCAGCAGCCAGGGGGACAGGGAGCACGAGCAGTACTTC.